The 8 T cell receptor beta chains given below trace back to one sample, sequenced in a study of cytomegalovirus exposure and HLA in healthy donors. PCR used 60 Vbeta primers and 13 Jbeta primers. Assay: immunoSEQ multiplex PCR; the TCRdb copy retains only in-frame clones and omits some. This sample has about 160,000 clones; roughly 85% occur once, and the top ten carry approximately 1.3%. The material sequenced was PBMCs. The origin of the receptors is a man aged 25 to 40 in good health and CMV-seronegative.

CDR3 protein: CASSGAQYLSGNTIYF. Here the CDR3 DNA reads TGTGCCAGTAGCGGAGCTCAATATCTCTCTGGAAACACCATATATTTT. V and J are TRBV19 and TRBJ1-3; no firm D call. V gave up 6 bases and J gave up 0 bases, with 15 bases separating them. The CDR3 has 16 residues. Per the germline V gene, CDR1 is LNHDA and CDR2 is SQIVND (reference sequence).

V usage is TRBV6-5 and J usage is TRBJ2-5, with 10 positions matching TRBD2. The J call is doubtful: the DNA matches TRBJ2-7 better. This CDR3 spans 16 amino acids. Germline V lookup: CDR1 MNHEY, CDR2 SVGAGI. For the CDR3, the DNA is TGTGCCAGCAGTTCCGGACTAGCGGCTGGTTTCTACGAGCAGTACTTC. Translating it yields CASSSGLAAGFYEQYF.

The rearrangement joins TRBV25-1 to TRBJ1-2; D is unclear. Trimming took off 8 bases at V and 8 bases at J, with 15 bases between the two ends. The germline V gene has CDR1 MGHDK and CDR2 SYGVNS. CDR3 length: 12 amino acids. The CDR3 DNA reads TGTGCCAGCTCAGGCGGACTTCGGGGCTACACCTTC. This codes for CASSGGLRGYTF.

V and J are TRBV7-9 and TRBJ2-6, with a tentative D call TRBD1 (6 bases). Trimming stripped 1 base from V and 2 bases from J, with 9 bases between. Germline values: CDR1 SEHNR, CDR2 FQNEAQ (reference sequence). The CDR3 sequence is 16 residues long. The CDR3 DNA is TGTGCCAGCAGCTTAGAACAGGGTACTGGGGCCAACGTCCTGACTTTC. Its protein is CASSLEQGTGANVLTF.

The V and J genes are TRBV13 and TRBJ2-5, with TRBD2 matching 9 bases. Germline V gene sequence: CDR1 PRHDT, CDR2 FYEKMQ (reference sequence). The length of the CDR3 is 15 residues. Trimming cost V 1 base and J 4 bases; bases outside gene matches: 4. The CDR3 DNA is TGTGCCAGCAGCTTAGCTGGCGGGAGGGGAGAGACCCAGTACTTC. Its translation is CASSLAGGRGETQYF.

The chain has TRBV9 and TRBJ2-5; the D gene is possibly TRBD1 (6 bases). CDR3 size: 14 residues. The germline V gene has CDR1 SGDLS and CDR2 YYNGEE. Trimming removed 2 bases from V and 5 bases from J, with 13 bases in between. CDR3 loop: CASSVRGRVETQYF. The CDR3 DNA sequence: TGTGCCAGCAGCGTCAGGGGTAGGGTGGAGACCCAGTACTTC.

The CDR3 DNA is TGCGCCAGCAGTCCCAGGGGACGCCAGCCCCAGCATTTT. Its translation is CASSPRGRQPQHF. The chain uses TRBV4-3 and TRBJ1-5; possible D gene TRBD1, 6 bases. The CDR3 has 13 amino acids. Trimming took off 6 bases at V and 7 bases at J, with 13 bases between the two ends. Germline V gives CDR1 LGHNA, CDR2 YSLEER.

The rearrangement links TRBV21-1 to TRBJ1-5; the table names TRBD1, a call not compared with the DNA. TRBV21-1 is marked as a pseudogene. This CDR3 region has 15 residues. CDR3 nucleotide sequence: TGTGCCAGCAGCCACGAGACAGGGGGAAATCAGCCCCAGCATTTT. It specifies CASSHETGGNQPQHF.